This TCR beta chain was found in a study of control samples from healthy donors and cancer patients. Trimming cost V 1 base and J 1 base, with 7 bases left between them. The germline V gene encodes CDR1 SGHDN and CDR2 FVKESK. The CDR3 runs to 14 residues. Generated by immunoSEQ multiplex PCR, the TCRdb table keeps only in-frame clones and is missing some. The sample lists about 160,000 clones; over 85% were seen once. The sample comprised blood. The clonotype was recovered from a man aged 30-40 years in good health. The chain joins TRBV14 to TRBJ1-1; D remains unclear. CDR3 sequence: CASSQASKNTEAFF. DNA of the CDR3: TGTGCCAGCAGCCAAGCTTCCAAGAACACTGAAGCTTTCTTT.